This T cell receptor (beta chain) was documented in a study of patients and donors after allogeneic stem cell transplantation. This clonotype has only a few counts. Germline lookup yields CDR1 MDHEN and CDR2 SYDVKM. CDR3 length: 13 amino acids. The V end was cut by 2 bases, the J end by 5 bases, with 9 bases between. MiXCR, run by TCRdb on the RT-PCR reads, gives a single entry per CDR3 protein. The sample yields about 230,000 distinct CDR3 sequences, about 14% seen once. The V gene is TRBV28, the J gene TRBJ2-5; a possible D gene is TRBD2 (5 bases). The sample was blood, either unsorted or a sorted T cell fraction (not recorded which). The clonotype originates from a human donor who was either an allogeneic HSCT recipient or a stem cell or donor lymphocyte infusion donor (not recorded which). It is not recorded whose cells these are; they may come from a transplant donor. The CDR3 loop reads CASSLPGKETQYF. DNA of the CDR3: TGTGCCAGCAGTTTACCGGGGAAGGAGACCCAGTACTTC.